These 30 T cell receptor beta chains originate from one sample sequenced in a study of blood T cells in healthy people across ages. Alongside a J-beta primer mix, a sample-barcoded 5' primer served in a second PCR lasting about 7 to 11 cycles. TCRdb analysed the 5' RACE reads with MiXCR anew, one entry per CDR3 protein. The repertoire holds more than 750,000 distinct CDR3 sequences, with 25% to 30% as singletons. Another study also made use of these data, one on T cells of mothers and their children.

Specimen: blood. Every receptor here comes from a woman between 40 and 55 years old in good health.

The genes are TRBV6-1 and TRBJ1-4; 7 nucleotides agree with TRBD1. Germline V gene sequence: CDR1 MNHNS, CDR2 SASEGT. The length of the CDR3 is 15 residues. The J segment lost 2 bases and the V segment lost 5 bases, leaving 5 bases of the junction unmatched. The DNA of the CDR3 is TGTGCCAGCAGTCCAAACAGGGGCACTAATGAAAAACTGTTTTTT. It is translated as CASSPNRGTNEKLFF.

In this sample, this clonotype turned up many times. V gene TRBV29-1 combines with J gene TRBJ2-1, with D hard to call. This CDR3 contains 11 residues. Germline V gives CDR1 SQVTM, CDR2 ANQGSEA. Between the trimmed V and J ends, which lost 7 bases and 4 bases, there was a span of 8 bases. The CDR3 sequence is CSALEYNEQFF. The CDR3 nucleotides are TGCAGCGCTTTGGAGTACAATGAGCAGTTCTTC.

In its sample, this clonotype was seen many times. CDR3 residues: CASSLGPVGNEQFF. CDR3 in DNA: TGTGCCAGCAGCTTGGGACCTGTGGGCAATGAGCAGTTCTTC. V is TRBV7-3 and J is TRBJ2-1; D assignment may be TRBD1 or TRBD2 (5 bases each). Germline lookup yields CDR1 SGHTA and CDR2 FQGTGA. The CDR3 runs 14 residues. Trimming removed 3 bases from V and 6 bases from J, with 12 bases in between.

The V and J genes are TRBV27 and TRBJ1-1; D may be TRBD1 (5 bases). This CDR3 spans 15 amino acids. Trimming took off 5 bases at V and 3 bases at J, with 16 bases between the two ends. CDR1 and CDR2 from the germline V gene are MNHEY and SMNVEV (reference sequence). DNA for the CDR3: TGTGCCAGCAGTCCGTACACCAGGGTAGACACTGAAGCTTTCTTT. Its translation: CASSPYTRVDTEAFF.

V is TRBV4-1 and J is TRBJ2-3; 7 bases are a match to TRBD2. V gave up 4 bases and J gave up 4 bases; unmatched junction bases: 8. The germline V gene has CDR1 MGHRA and CDR2 YSYEKL. This CDR3 spans 15 amino acids. The CDR3 DNA is TGCGCCAGCAGCCCAGGACTAGAAAGTTCAGATACGCAGTATTTT. Protein product: CASSPGLESSDTQYF.

The chain recombines TRBV20-1 with TRBJ1-1; no firm D call. The CDR3 length is 12 residues. Germline values: CDR1 DFQATT, CDR2 SNEGSKA (reference sequence). Trimming took 2 bases from V and 4 from J, leaving 8 bases between them. For the CDR3, the DNA is TGCAGTGCTAGAAATCCGGCCACTGAAGCTTTCTTT. It is translated as CSARNPATEAFF.

The rearrangement joins TRBV28 to TRBJ2-7; D may be TRBD1 (7 bases). Germline loops: CDR1 MDHEN, CDR2 SYDVKM. The CDR3 covers 16 residues. Trimming took 4 bases from V and 6 from J, leaving 22 bases between them. The CDR3 loop is CASSSPYQGGIPEQYF. The CDR3 DNA sequence: TGTGCCAGCAGTTCCCCTTATCAGGGGGGAATCCCCGAGCAGTACTTC.

J is TRBJ2-5 and V is TRBV20-1; D might be TRBD1 or TRBD2, each matching 5 bases. There are 15 residues in the CDR3. Germline V lookup: CDR1 DFQATT, CDR2 SNEGSKA (reference sequence). Trimming left V 0 bases short and J 2 bases short, with 13 bases between. This CDR3 is CSAREGRDVQETQYF. The CDR3 region has the DNA TGCAGTGCTAGAGAAGGCCGGGACGTTCAAGAGACCCAGTACTTC.

This clonotype was recorded at least ten times. The genes are TRBV6-4 and TRBJ2-1, with 7 bases lining up with TRBD2. CDR1 is MRHNA and CDR2 is SNTAGT in the germline V gene. The CDR3 is made up of 12 amino acids. The V segment lost 6 bases and the J segment 14 bases; nucleotides outside the gene matches: 10. The DNA for the CDR3 is TGTGCCAGCAGCCATCCGGGGGGACCGGAGTTCTTC. This gives the protein CASSHPGGPEFF.

A remark on this clonotype: This could be a read error, since a much larger clone is one nucleotide away. This sequence joins TRBV6-2 or TRBV6-3 and TRBJ1-2; 8 bases map to TRBD1. Looked up from germline, CDR1 is MNHEY and CDR2 is SVGEGT. This CDR3 is built from 14 residues. The V and J ends lost 6 bases and 4 bases, in that order; junction bases with no gene match: 7. CDR3 sequence reads: CASRQGGSSYGYTF. The CDR3 DNA follows: TGTGCCAGCAGACAGGGGGGATCTAGCTATGGCTACACCTTC.

The chain links TRBV5-1 to TRBJ2-3; weak D call: TRBD2 (6 bases). V gave up 0 bases and J gave up 13 bases, with 15 bases separating them. The CDR3 has 13 residues. CDR1 is SGHRS and CDR2 is YFSETQ in the germline V gene. This CDR3 is CASSLGTSREEYF. CDR3 in DNA: TGCGCCAGCAGCTTGGGAACTAGCAGGGAGGAGTATTTT. Full variable domain (missing parts from reference TRBV5-1 and TRBJ2-3): KAGVTQTPRYLIKTRGQQVTLSCSPISGHRSVSWYQQTPGQGLQFLFEYFSETQRNKGNFPGRFSGRQFSNSRSEMNVSTLELGDSALYLCASSLGTSREEYFGPGTRLTVL.

The chain is built from TRBV12-3 or TRBV12-4 and TRBJ1-5; 9 bases agree with TRBD1. The trim removed 5 bases at V and 3 bases at J, leaving 5 bases unmatched. This CDR3 contains 15 residues. CDR3 region: CASSPGQGNNQPQHF. The CDR3 DNA sequence: TGTGCCAGCAGTCCCGGACAGGGGAACAATCAGCCCCAGCATTTT.

V and J are TRBV7-9 and TRBJ2-2; 8 positions match TRBD2. The CDR3 contains 15 residues. From germline, CDR1 is SEHNR and CDR2 FQNEAQ (reference sequence). Trimming cost V 5 bases and J 5 bases; bases outside gene matches: 7. The CDR3 protein is CASSPLAGWTGELFF. The DNA of the CDR3 is TGTGCCAGCAGCCCTTTAGCGGGGTGGACCGGGGAGCTGTTTTTT.

The J gene is TRBJ2-1, the V gene TRBV6-1; 14 bases align to TRBD2. V lost 4 bases to trimming and J lost 8 bases; unmatched junction nucleotides: 4. The germline gives CDR1 MNHNS, CDR2 SASEGT. CDR3 length: 15 residues. The CDR3 DNA sequence: TGTGCCAGCAGTGCTGGGACTAGCGGGAGTGATGAGCAGTTCTTC. The encoded protein is CASSAGTSGSDEQFF.

The genes are TRBV7-9 and TRBJ2-5; D possibly corresponds to TRBD1 (6 bases). The V gene's germline CDR1 is SEHNR and CDR2 FQNEAQ (reference sequence). The CDR3 totals 15 residues. V lost 5 bases and J 11 bases, leaving 24 bases between the germline ends. The CDR3 coding sequence is TGTGCCAGCAGCGCCAGGGGATCCTTCTCACGTGAGCAGTACTTC. Residues: CASSARGSFSREQYF.

This clonotype occurred a few times. The chain combines TRBV6-2 or TRBV6-3 with TRBJ2-7; TRBD1 agrees at 9 bases. J was trimmed by 3 bases and V by 5 bases; bases with no gene match: 8. The CDR3 has 15 amino acids. CDR1 and CDR2 from the germline V gene are MNHEY and SVGEGT. CDR3 sequence: CASSRHRDRVYEQYF. CDR3 nucleotide sequence: TGTGCCAGCAGTCGCCACCGGGACAGGGTCTACGAGCAGTACTTC.

The sample holds many counts of this clonotype. The CDR3 spells CASTQGGLEETQYF. DNA for the CDR3: TGTGCCAGCACCCAAGGAGGGTTAGAAGAGACCCAGTACTTC. V and J are TRBV6-2 or TRBV6-3 and TRBJ2-5, with D maybe TRBD2 (6 bases). Germline V gene data show CDR1 as MNHEY and CDR2 as SVGEGT. This CDR3 spans 14 amino acids. The V end lost 7 bases, the J end lost 3 bases, and 15 bases lay between the germline ends.

In its sample, this clonotype was seen a few times. The V and J genes are TRBV5-1 and TRBJ1-2; 7 nucleotides agree with TRBD1. V dropped 6 bases and J dropped 4; count of bases not matched to a gene: 12. Germline values: CDR1 SGHRS, CDR2 YFSETQ. CDR3 length equals 15 residues. The CDR3 sequence is CASNPGTASGYGYTF. CDR3 DNA: TGCGCCAGCAACCCCGGGACAGCTTCAGGCTATGGCTACACCTTC.

The rearrangement joins TRBV30 to TRBJ2-1, with D uncertain. The germline gives CDR1 GTSNPN, CDR2 SVGIG (reference sequence). The V end was cut by 2 bases, the J end by 7 bases, with 9 bases between. The CDR3 is made up of 12 amino acids. The CDR3 protein is CAWSPIGNEQFF. For the CDR3, the DNA is TGTGCCTGGAGTCCCATCGGAAATGAGCAGTTCTTC.

The chain employs TRBV20-1 and TRBJ2-3, with 8 bases aligning to TRBD2. Germline assignment: CDR1 DFQATT and CDR2 SNEGSKA (reference sequence). Germline trimming cut 5 bases from V and 4 bases from J; bases unmatched to any gene: 14. The CDR3 has 16 residues. CDR3 coding DNA: TGCAGTGCTCCGTCTTTAGCGGGAAGAAGGGCAGATACGCAGTATTTT. Residues: CSAPSLAGRRADTQYF.

The J gene is TRBJ1-5, the V gene TRBV28, with a weak D call TRBD1 (5 bases). V lost 8 bases and J lost 7, with 33 bases in between. The CDR3 is made up of 19 amino acids. Germline CDR1 is MDHEN and CDR2 is SYDVKM. This CDR3 reads CASGIPELAGGSNEQPQHF. In DNA, the CDR3 is TGTGCCAGCGGAATCCCGGAACTAGCGGGGGGGAGTAATGAGCAGCCCCAGCATTTT.

This clonotype was recorded a few times. The chain carries TRBV12-3 or TRBV12-4 and TRBJ2-1; D is undetermined. Deletions cut 1 base from V and 1 base from J, with 8 bases between. This CDR3 is built from 15 residues. In DNA form, the CDR3 reads TGTGCCAGCAGTTTAGTAGTAAGGTCCTACAATGAGCAGTTCTTC. Its translation is CASSLVVRSYNEQFF.

The chain carries TRBV12-3 or TRBV12-4 and TRBJ1-2; D is unclear. The V and J ends lost 7 bases and 2 bases respectively, with 11 bases between them. The CDR3 loop spans 13 amino acids. CDR3: CASTIDTNYGYTF. The CDR3 DNA reads TGTGCCAGCACCATAGACACCAACTATGGCTACACCTTC.

This sequence joins TRBV20-1 and TRBJ2-1; 11 bases map to TRBD2. The germline gives CDR1 DFQATT, CDR2 SNEGSKA (reference sequence). The CDR3 consists of 14 residues. The CDR3 DNA reads as TGCGTCGCTGGTAGCGGGGGGGCCTACAATGAGCAGTTCTTC. Translation gives CVAGSGGAYNEQFF.

This clonotype appeared many times. The chain couples TRBV5-1 to TRBJ1-2; D is uncertain. The length of the CDR3 is 15 residues. V shed 1 base and J shed 3 bases, with 13 bases lying between them. CDR1 is SGHRS, CDR2 YFSETQ, per germline. Here the CDR3 DNA reads TGCGCCAGCAGCTTGATGGAGGGCCTTTACTATGGCTACACCTTC. Translation: CASSLMEGLYYGYTF.

This clonotype was detected a few times. The chain has TRBV12-3 or TRBV12-4 and TRBJ1-6; TRBD1 agrees at 11 bases. This CDR3 is built from 15 residues. V lost 6 bases, J lost 14 bases, and 12 bases stayed unmatched. The CDR3 loop reads CASSPSGTGGMALHF. The CDR3 DNA is TGTGCCAGCAGCCCCTCCGGGACAGGGGGTATGGCCCTCCACTTT.

There are many counts of this clonotype. The rearrangement joins TRBV7-2 to TRBJ1-2; possibly TRBD1 for D (5 bases). V lost 5 bases and J lost 0, with 10 bases in between. Germline assignment: CDR1 SGHTA and CDR2 FQGNSA. This CDR3 comprises 14 residues. CDR3 protein: CASSRDSPNYGYTF. DNA of the CDR3: TGTGCCAGCAGCCGTGACAGCCCTAACTATGGCTACACCTTC.

This clonotype has only one observation. An end of the junction differs from the germline gene, which may be a read error. The chain combines TRBV28 with TRBJ2-1; D assignment may be TRBD1 or TRBD2 (5 bases each). This CDR3 has 13 residues. CDR1 is MDHEN, CDR2 SYDVKM, per germline. CDR3 in amino acids: CACSSGGYNEQFF. As DNA, the CDR3 is TGTGCCTGCAGTTCTGGGGGTTACAATGAGCAGTTCTTC.

This clonotype has only a few counts. This sequence joins TRBV27 and TRBJ1-5; D might be TRBD1 (5 bases). V lost 2 bases, J lost 11 bases, and 16 bases lay in between. This CDR3 region has 14 residues. Germline V CDR1 and CDR2: MNHEY, SMNVEV (reference sequence). The CDR3 here is CASSLQGYLGAQHF. Here the CDR3 DNA reads TGTGCCAGCAGTTTACAGGGTTACCTAGGAGCCCAGCATTTT.

This clonotype was counted a few times. The chain has TRBV7-6 and TRBJ1-3, with 7 bases that match TRBD1. Per the germline V gene, CDR1 is SGHVS and CDR2 is FNYEAQ. The J segment lost 4 bases and the V segment lost 1 base, leaving 7 bases of the junction unmatched. The CDR3 covers 16 residues. Written as DNA, the CDR3 is TGTGCCAGCAGCTTAGACCGACAGGGCACAGGAAACACCATATATTTT. Translating it yields CASSLDRQGTGNTIYF.